Presented here are 32 T cell receptor beta chains from one specimen sequenced in a study of CD8+ T cells in alopecia areata. Reverse transcribed after extraction, RNA yielded cDNA as the sequencing template. Profiling relied on immunoSEQ multiplex PCR, and the TCRdb table lists in-frame clones only, not all of them. The sample has over 150,000 clones, approximately 57% seen once; the top ten hold around 14%. Regarding treatment: oral pan-JAK inhibitor, 5-10 mg twice daily. Sequencing used CD4+ T cells sorted from blood, obtained at week 24, from a patient treated with tofacitinib. The source is a human donor with alopecia areata.

J is TRBJ2-2 and V is TRBV30; D unclear. This CDR3 is built from 15 residues. Germline CDR1 GTSNPN, CDR2 SVGIG (reference sequence). Deletions cut 6 bases from V and 2 bases from J, with 16 bases between. The CDR3 nucleotides are TGTGCCTGCCCCAAAGGGCTTCTAAACACCGGGGAGCTGTTTTTT. Residues: CACPKGLLNTGELFF.

The chain is built from TRBV29-1 and TRBJ1-1, with D unresolved. The CDR3 sequence is 13 residues long. Germline V gene data show CDR1 as SQVTM and CDR2 as ANQGSEA. V was pared by 7 bases and J by 3 bases, with 15 bases between. This CDR3 reads CSGLAQLDTEAFF. In nucleotides, the CDR3 is TGCAGCGGCCTCGCACAGTTGGACACTGAAGCTTTCTTT.

This clone was seen a few times. The J gene is TRBJ1-3, the V gene TRBV27, with D possibly TRBD1 on 6 matching bases. The CDR3 contains 14 residues. Germline CDR1 MNHEY, CDR2 SMNVEV (reference sequence). V was shortened by 5 bases and J by 4 bases, with 12 bases between the two germline ends. The CDR3 reads CASSVGGQGNTIYF. CDR3 DNA: TGTGCCAGCAGTGTGGGGGGGCAAGGAAACACCATATATTTT.

This clone was seen ten or more times. The chain joins TRBV6-1 to TRBJ1-1; no firm D call. Trimming took 3 bases from V and 9 from J, leaving 5 bases between them. CDR3 length: 10 amino acids. Looked up from germline, CDR1 is MNHNS and CDR2 is SASEGT. The DNA of the CDR3 is TGTGCCAGCAGTGACAGGAAAGCTTTCTTT. Its protein is CASSDRKAFF.

In this sample, this clone turned up a few times. The V and J genes are TRBV7-9 and TRBJ2-5; a weak D match, TRBD1 (5 bases). This CDR3 is built from 16 residues. Trimming took 5 bases from V and 2 from J, leaving 18 bases between them. Germline V gene data show CDR1 as SEHNR and CDR2 as FQNEAQ (reference sequence). The CDR3 sequence: CASSQDQGGTQETQYF. In DNA, the CDR3 is TGTGCCAGCAGCCAAGATCAGGGCGGAACACAAGAGACCCAGTACTTC.

The chain recombines TRBV2 with TRBJ1-1; possible D gene TRBD1, 5 bases. This CDR3 has 14 amino acids. Trimming removed 10 bases from V and 6 bases from J, with 21 bases in between. In germline, CDR1 is SNHLY, CDR2 FYNNEI. The DNA of the CDR3 is TGTGCCACTCCGGGACGGTCTTTTGTACCTGAAGCTTTCTTT. Translated, it gives CATPGRSFVPEAFF.

This clone was found once. This chain uses TRBV23-1 with TRBJ2-7, with D unclear. TRBV23-1 is flagged as an ORF with uncertain function. The germline V and J ends were trimmed by 0 bases and 1 base, with 10 bases remaining between them. This CDR3 has 15 residues. This CDR3 reads CASSQSRTESYEQYF. CDR3 nucleotides: TGCGCCAGCAGTCAATCGAGGACGGAATCCTACGAGCAGTACTTC.

The V call is TRBV7-9, the J call TRBJ2-2; D is undetermined. V was shortened by 1 base and J by 7 bases, with 4 bases between the two germline ends. The CDR3 has 12 amino acids. Germline loops: CDR1 SEHNR, CDR2 FQNEAQ (reference sequence). CDR3 loop: CASSLDVGELFF. As DNA, the CDR3 is TGTGCCAGCAGCTTAGATGTCGGGGAGCTGTTTTTT.

This clone was recorded once. The CDR3 DNA reads as TGTGCCACCAGCACCTCCTCAGGTTGGGAGACCCAGTACTTC. It translates to CATSTSSGWETQYF. The V call is TRBV15, the J call TRBJ2-5; D is uncertain. CDR1 LNHNV and CDR2 YYDKDF come from the germline V gene (reference sequence). Trimming removed 4 bases from V and 5 bases from J, with 14 bases in between. This CDR3 is 14 amino acids long. The complete variable domain, with remaining parts taken from reference TRBV15 and TRBJ2-5, reads DAMVIQNPRYQVTQFGKPVTLSCSQTLNHNVMYWYQQKSSQAPKLLFHYYDKDFNNEADTPDNFQSRRPNTSFCFLDIRSPGLGDTAMYLCATSTSSGWETQYFGPGTRLLVL.

The chain employs TRBV29-1 and TRBJ2-2; D uncertain. The CDR3 spans 18 residues. Germline V gene sequence: CDR1 SQVTM, CDR2 ANQGSEA. Trimming removed 0 bases at V and 0 bases at J, with 17 bases between. The CDR3 reads CSVEEEVRVGSNTGELFF. The CDR3 nucleotides read TGCAGCGTTGAAGAGGAAGTCCGAGTGGGGTCGAACACCGGGGAGCTGTTTTTT.

This chain links TRBV29-1 with TRBJ1-2; 7 nucleotides agree with TRBD1. Per the germline V gene, CDR1 is SQVTM and CDR2 is ANQGSEA. After removal of 7 bases from V and 4 bases from J, the junction contained 6 bases not matched to a gene. CDR3 length equals 12 residues. Here the CDR3 DNA reads TGCAGCGCCCGTGGGACAGCCTATGGCTACACCTTC. Its translation is CSARGTAYGYTF.

This chain connects TRBV27 to TRBJ1-1; D is possibly TRBD1 (6 bases). Trimming took 1 base from V and 0 from J, leaving 18 bases between them. Germline values: CDR1 MNHEY, CDR2 SMNVEV (reference sequence). The CDR3 runs 18 residues. The chain's CDR3 is CASSLFPDITGLNTEAFF. CDR3 bases: TGTGCCAGCAGTTTATTCCCGGACATAACAGGGTTGAACACTGAAGCTTTCTTT.

V usage is TRBV5-1 and J usage is TRBJ2-7, with D maybe TRBD2 (5 bases). The CDR3 covers 13 residues. Trimming stripped 0 bases from V and 3 bases from J, with 7 bases between. Germline V gene lookup returns CDR1 SGHRS and CDR2 YFSETQ. In DNA form, the CDR3 reads TGCGCCAGCAGCTTGGCCGGGAACTACGAGCAGTACTTC. It is translated as CASSLAGNYEQYF.

The chain uses TRBV4-1 and TRBJ1-2; D not certain. Germline V CDR1 and CDR2: MGHRA, YSYEKL. V lost 4 bases and J 6 bases, leaving 6 bases between the germline ends. The CDR3 covers 11 residues. The CDR3 coding sequence is TGCGCCAGCAGCCTGAATCATGGCTACACCTTC. This sequence encodes CASSLNHGYTF.

V usage is TRBV29-1 and J usage is TRBJ2-7; D unresolved. Per the germline V gene, CDR1 is SQVTM and CDR2 is ANQGSEA. The CDR3 extends over 14 amino acids. Deletions cut 4 bases from V and 3 bases from J, with 16 bases between. CDR3 coding DNA: TGCAGCGTTGGATCGTTGGGCTACAGCTACGAGCAGTACTTC. This gives the protein CSVGSLGYSYEQYF.

Here the CDR3 reads CASSEIYQPQHF. The CDR3 coding sequence is TGTGCCAGCAGTGAGATATATCAGCCCCAGCATTTT. The V and J genes are TRBV2 and TRBJ1-5; D unclear. The CDR3 extends over 12 amino acids. V was clipped by 3 bases and J by 5 bases, with 5 bases between them. CDR1 and CDR2 from the germline V gene are SNHLY and FYNNEI.

The chain has TRBV11-2 and TRBJ2-1, with a possible D match to TRBD1 (6 bases). The CDR3 consists of 14 residues. The germline V gene has CDR1 SGHAT and CDR2 FQNNGV. V lost 1 base, J lost 10 bases, and 14 bases lay in between. The CDR3 DNA follows: TGTGCCAGCAGCTTAGGATCAGGGGTTCGAGAGCAGTTCTTC. Residues: CASSLGSGVREQFF.

This chain's CDR3 is CAWSAAASGATEAFF. Written as DNA, the CDR3 is TGTGCCTGGAGTGCGGCCGCCTCGGGGGCGACTGAAGCTTTCTTT. The gene calls are TRBV30 and TRBJ1-1, with D tentatively TRBD1 (6 bases). V gave up 1 base and J gave up 5 bases, with 17 bases separating them. Looked up from germline, CDR1 is GTSNPN and CDR2 is SVGIG (reference sequence). This CDR3 spans 15 amino acids.

This clone was picked up a small number of times. The chain is built from TRBV30 and TRBJ1-3; unclear D gene. This CDR3 contains 15 residues. V dropped 5 bases and J dropped 0 bases, with 14 bases sitting between them. The germline V gene has CDR1 GTSNPN and CDR2 SVGIG (reference sequence). The CDR3 DNA reads as TGTGCCTGGGCCAGGAGTCCAAGCTCTGGAAACACCATATATTTT. Its translation: CAWARSPSSGNTIYF.

J is TRBJ2-5 and V is TRBV18; TRBD1 matches at 8 bases. CDR1 and CDR2 from the germline V gene are KGHSH and LQKENI. The CDR3 covers 13 residues. The V segment lost 8 bases and the J segment 2 bases; nucleotides outside the gene matches: 4. CDR3 in DNA: TGTGCCAGCGCCAGGGGGCCGCAAGAGACCCAGTACTTC. It is translated as CASARGPQETQYF.

The CDR3 loop is CSAMDRGDTEAFF. DNA for the CDR3: TGCAGCGCAATGGACAGGGGAGATACTGAAGCTTTCTTT. This rearrangement joins TRBV29-1 to TRBJ1-1; TRBD1 matches 9 bases. Germline V gene sequence: CDR1 SQVTM, CDR2 ANQGSEA. The J segment lost 5 bases and the V segment lost 7 bases, leaving 8 bases of the junction unmatched. This CDR3 comprises 13 residues.

V gene TRBV4-2 combines with J gene TRBJ2-7; TRBD2 matches at 10 bases. CDR1 and CDR2 (germline): LGHNA, YNFKEQ. Trimming removed 0 bases from V and 3 bases from J; junction bases left unmatched: 5. The CDR3 runs 16 residues. The CDR3 is CASSQDRAGGIYEQYF. In DNA, the CDR3 is TGTGCCAGCAGCCAAGATAGAGCGGGGGGGATCTACGAGCAGTACTTC.

The chain joins TRBV5-6 to TRBJ1-1; D is perhaps TRBD1 (5 bases). The CDR3 contains 14 residues. The germline V and J ends were trimmed by 4 bases and 1 base, with 11 bases remaining between them. Per the germline V gene, CDR1 is SGHDT and CDR2 is YYEEEE. As DNA, the CDR3 is TGTGCCAGCAGCGGACTCGGGGGGAACACTGAAGCTTTCTTT. As protein: CASSGLGGNTEAFF.

V usage is TRBV7-9 and J usage is TRBJ1-1; D is perhaps TRBD1 (5 bases). The CDR3 covers 16 residues. The V end lost 3 bases, the J end lost 0 bases, and 14 bases lay between the germline ends. Germline CDR1 reads SEHNR; CDR2 reads FQNEAQ (reference sequence). The CDR3 protein is CASSFSYGTVNTEAFF. The CDR3 DNA sequence: TGTGCCAGCAGCTTCTCTTACGGGACGGTGAACACTGAAGCTTTCTTT.

The chain employs TRBV29-1 and TRBJ2-7; the match to TRBD2 covers 9 bases. The V gene's germline CDR1 is SQVTM and CDR2 ANQGSEA. V lost 8 bases and J lost 1; bases outside the gene matches: 21. The CDR3 consists of 18 residues. The CDR3 region is CSPPPEPASGKKSYEQYF. The CDR3 nucleotides read TGCAGCCCGCCCCCGGAACCGGCTAGCGGGAAAAAATCCTACGAGCAGTACTTC.

The V call is TRBV29-1, the J call TRBJ2-3; D possibly corresponds to TRBD1 (5 bases). Germline CDR1 is SQVTM and CDR2 is ANQGSEA. The CDR3 spans 12 residues. V lost 4 bases and J lost 1, with 6 bases in between. Written as DNA, the CDR3 is TGCAGCGTTGTAGGGGGCACAGATACGCAGTATTTT. Its translation is CSVVGGTDTQYF.

This clone was recorded only once. The chain couples TRBV29-1 to TRBJ2-5, with a possible D match to TRBD2 (6 bases). From germline, CDR1 is SQVTM and CDR2 ANQGSEA. This CDR3 is built from 14 residues. V was trimmed by 4 bases and J by 4 bases, leaving 16 bases between them. Here the CDR3 reads CSVVVTSYSETQYF. The CDR3 DNA sequence: TGCAGCGTTGTTGTTACTAGCTATTCAGAGACCCAGTACTTC.

The rearrangement uses TRBV9 and TRBJ2-5; 7 nucleotides agree with TRBD1. With 0 bases clipped from V and 4 bases from J, the junction kept 0 bases outside the gene matches. The CDR3 is 13 residues long. The germline V gene encodes CDR1 SGDLS and CDR2 YYNGEE. The CDR3 here is CASSVGDRETQYF. The CDR3 DNA reads TGTGCCAGCAGCGTAGGGGACAGAGAGACCCAGTACTTC.

Here the CDR3 reads CAINSRSGTDTQYF. Written as DNA, the CDR3 is TGTGCCATCAACTCCCGGAGTGGAACAGATACGCAGTATTTT. The chain has TRBV10-3 and TRBJ2-3, with no clear D. The CDR3 consists of 14 residues. Between the trimmed V and J ends, which lost 7 bases and 3 bases, there was a span of 14 bases. The germline V gene has CDR1 ENHRY and CDR2 SYGVKD.

A few counts support this clone. The V and J genes are TRBV4-1 and TRBJ1-6; 8 nucleotides line up with TRBD1. The ends lost 1 base at V and 9 bases at J; junction bases unmatched: 8. CDR1 and CDR2 (germline): MGHRA, YSYEKL. The CDR3 runs 16 residues. The CDR3 DNA reads as TGCGCCAGCAGCCAAGGGGGACAGGTCGCCAGTTCACCCCTCCACTTT. Translation gives CASSQGGQVASSPLHF.

The V and J genes are TRBV5-4 and TRBJ1-2; 7 bases are a match to TRBD1. The ends lost 6 bases at V and 3 bases at J; junction bases unmatched: 5. This CDR3 is built from 13 residues. The V gene's germline CDR1 is SGHNT and CDR2 YYREEE (reference sequence). CDR3 DNA: TGTGCCAGCACCTCGACAGGGCACTATGGCTACACCTTC. It translates to CASTSTGHYGYTF.

A few counts support this clone. The rearrangement links TRBV29-1 to TRBJ1-3, with D perhaps TRBD1 (5 bases). V was pared by 6 bases and J by 0 bases, with 12 bases between. CDR1 is SQVTM and CDR2 is ANQGSEA in the germline V gene. The CDR3 runs to 14 residues. CDR3 residues: CSVVGRLSGNTIYF. As DNA, the CDR3 is TGCAGCGTGGTGGGACGGCTCTCTGGAAACACCATATATTTT.